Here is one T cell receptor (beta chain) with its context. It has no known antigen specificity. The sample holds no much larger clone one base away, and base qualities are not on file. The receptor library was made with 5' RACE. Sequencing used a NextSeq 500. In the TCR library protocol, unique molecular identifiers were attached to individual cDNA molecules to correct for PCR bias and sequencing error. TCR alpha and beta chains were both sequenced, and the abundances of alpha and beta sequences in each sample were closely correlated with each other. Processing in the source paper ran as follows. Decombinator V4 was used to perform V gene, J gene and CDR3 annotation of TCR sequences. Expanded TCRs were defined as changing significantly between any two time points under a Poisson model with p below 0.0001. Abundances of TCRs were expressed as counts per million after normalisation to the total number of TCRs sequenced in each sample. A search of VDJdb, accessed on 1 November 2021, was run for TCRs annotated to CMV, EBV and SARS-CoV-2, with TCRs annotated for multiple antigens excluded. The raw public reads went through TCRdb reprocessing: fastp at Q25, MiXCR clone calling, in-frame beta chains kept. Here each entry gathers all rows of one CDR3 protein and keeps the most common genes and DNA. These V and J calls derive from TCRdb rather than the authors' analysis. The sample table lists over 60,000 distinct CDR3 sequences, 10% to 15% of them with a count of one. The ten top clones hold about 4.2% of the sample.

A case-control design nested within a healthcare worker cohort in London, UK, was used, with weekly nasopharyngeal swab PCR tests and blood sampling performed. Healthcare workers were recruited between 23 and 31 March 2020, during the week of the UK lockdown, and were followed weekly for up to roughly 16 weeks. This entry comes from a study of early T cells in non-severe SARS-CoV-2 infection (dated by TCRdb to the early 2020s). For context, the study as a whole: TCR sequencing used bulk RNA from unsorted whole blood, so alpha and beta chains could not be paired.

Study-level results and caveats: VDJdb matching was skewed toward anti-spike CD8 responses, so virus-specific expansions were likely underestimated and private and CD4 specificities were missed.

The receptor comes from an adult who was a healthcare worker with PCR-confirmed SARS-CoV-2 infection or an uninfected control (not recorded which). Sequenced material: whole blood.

The CDR3 region: CASSLPGLLSSGNTIYF. The sequence in DNA is TGTGCCAGCAGTTTACCGGGACTCCTTTCCTCTGGAAACACCATATATTTT. The sequence joins TRBV12-3 or TRBV12-4 to TRBJ1-3, with a weak D call of TRBD1 (5 bases match). V sheds 2 bases and J sheds 0 bases, leaving 14 bases between their ends. The CDR3 sequence holds 17 residues, the cysteine and phenylalanine included. Just CDR3 DNA is preserved here, 51 bases in frame from base 1.